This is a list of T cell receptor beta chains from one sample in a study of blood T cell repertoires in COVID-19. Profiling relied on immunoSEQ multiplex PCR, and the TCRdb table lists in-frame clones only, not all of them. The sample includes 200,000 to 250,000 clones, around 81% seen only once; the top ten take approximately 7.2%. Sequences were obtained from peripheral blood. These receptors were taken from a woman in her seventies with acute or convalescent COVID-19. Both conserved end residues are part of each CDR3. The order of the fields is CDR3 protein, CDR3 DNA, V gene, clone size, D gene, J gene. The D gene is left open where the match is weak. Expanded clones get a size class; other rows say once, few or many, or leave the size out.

CDR3: CASSQRASRIRGGGLNSPLHF
DNA: TGCGCCAGCAGTCAGAGGGCCAGCAGAATTCGAGGAGGAGGCCTTAATTCACCCCTCCACTTT
V: TRBV23-1
size: .
D: .
J: TRBJ1-6

CDR3: CASSQRGGTGELFF
DNA: TGTGCCAGCAGCCAACGCGGGGGCACCGGGGAGCTGTTTTTT
V: TRBV3-1/TRBV3-2
size: .
D: TRBD2
J: TRBJ2-2

CDR3: CSASTQGINEKLFF
DNA: TGCAGTGCTAGTACCCAGGGGATTAATGAAAAACTGTTTTTT
V: TRBV20-1
size: .
D: .
J: TRBJ1-4

CDR3: CASSREGASGYNEQFF
DNA: TGTGCCAGCAGCAGAGAGGGAGCTAGCGGGTACAATGAGCAGTTCTTC
V: TRBV9
size: .
D: TRBD2
J: TRBJ2-1

CDR3: CASSQGGGSYKNIQYF
DNA: TGTGCCAGCAGCCAGGGCGGGGGGTCGTACAAAAACATTCAGTACTTC
V: TRBV14
size: .
D: TRBD2
J: TRBJ2-4

CDR3: CASSLRVPLTGELFF
DNA: TGTGCCAGCAGCTTAAGAGTTCCGTTGACCGGGGAGCTGTTTTTT
V: TRBV7-2
size: .
D: .
J: TRBJ2-2

CDR3: CASSLGDRGYGYTF
DNA: TGCGCCAGCAGCTTGGGGGACAGGGGCTATGGCTACACCTTC
V: TRBV5-1
size: .
D: TRBD1
J: TRBJ1-2

CDR3: CASSPWDSSSDEQFF
DNA: TGTGCCAGTAGTCCCTGGGACTCGTCTAGCGATGAGCAGTTCTTC
V: TRBV19
size: .
D: .
J: TRBJ2-1

CDR3: CASHDRGLSRGNSPLHF
DNA: TGTGCCAGCCATGACAGGGGGCTGAGTAGGGGTAATTCACCCCTCCACTTT
V: TRBV25-1
size: .
D: TRBD1
J: TRBJ1-6

CDR3: CATSAQGAGQETQYF
DNA: TGTGCCACCAGTGCCCAAGGAGCCGGCCAAGAGACCCAGTACTTC
V: TRBV24-1
size: .
D: .
J: TRBJ2-5

CDR3: CSASGGSHGNSPLHF
DNA: TGCAGTGCTAGTGGGGGCTCCCATGGGAATTCACCCCTCCACTTT
V: TRBV20-1
size: .
D: .
J: TRBJ1-6

CDR3: CASSVVGGPNTEAFF
DNA: TGTGCCAGCAGCGTGGTGGGGGGACCGAACACTGAAGCTTTCTTT
V: TRBV5-5
size: .
D: .
J: TRBJ1-1

CDR3: CASRSGWKNSPLHF
DNA: TGTGCCAGCAGGTCGGGGTGGAAGAATTCACCCCTCCACTTT
V: TRBV5-6
size: .
D: .
J: TRBJ1-6

CDR3: CASRYSSTDTQYF
DNA: TGTGCCAGCAGGTACTCTAGCACAGATACGCAGTATTTT
V: TRBV2
size: .
D: .
J: TRBJ2-3

CDR3: CASSVSRGALETQYF
DNA: TGTGCCAGCAGCGTATCCCGGGGGGCCCTAGAGACCCAGTACTTC
V: TRBV9
size: .
D: .
J: TRBJ2-5

CDR3: CASSRGSQETQYF
DNA: TGTGCCAGCTCTAGAGGCTCTCAAGAGACCCAGTACTTC
V: TRBV7-3
size: few
D: .
J: TRBJ2-5

CDR3: CASSTRQLRSYGYTF
DNA: TGTGCCAGCAGTACCCGACAGCTACGGAGCTATGGCTACACCTTC
V: TRBV6-5
size: .
D: .
J: TRBJ1-2

CDR3: CASSQGSSLSGNTIYF
DNA: TGTGCCAGCAGCCAAGGCAGTTCGTTGTCTGGAAACACCATATATTTT
V: TRBV4-2
size: once
D: .
J: TRBJ1-3

CDR3: CASSLVWGGTDTQYF
DNA: TGTGCCAGCAGCTTGGTTTGGGGGGGCACAGATACGCAGTATTTT
V: TRBV5-8
size: .
D: .
J: TRBJ2-3

CDR3: CASSFLLAGGRETQYF
DNA: TGTGCCAGCAGCTTCCTTCTAGCGGGGGGGCGAGAGACCCAGTACTTC
V: TRBV11-2
size: .
D: TRBD2
J: TRBJ2-5

CDR3: CATSDGGRGDTEAFF
DNA: TGTGCCACCAGTGATGGTGGCAGGGGGGACACTGAAGCTTTCTTT
V: TRBV24-1
size: .
D: TRBD1
J: TRBJ1-1

CDR3: CASSEPLGNSPLHF
DNA: TGTGCCAGCAGTGAACCCCTAGGTAATTCACCCCTCCACTTT
V: TRBV25-1
size: few
D: .
J: TRBJ1-6

CDR3: CASSFTGTYNSPLHF
DNA: TGTGCCAGCAGTTTTACAGGGACCTATAATTCACCCCTCCACTTT
V: TRBV27
size: .
D: .
J: TRBJ1-6

CDR3: CASSIRTAQETQYF
DNA: TGTGCCAGCAGTATACGGACAGCGCAAGAGACCCAGTACTTC
V: TRBV25-1
size: many
D: .
J: TRBJ2-5

CDR3: CATSDYYGYTF
DNA: TGTGCCACCAGTGACTACTATGGCTACACCTTC
V: TRBV24-1
size: .
D: .
J: TRBJ1-2

CDR3: CASSEPGLGTIYF
DNA: TGTGCCAGCAGTGAACCGGGATTGGGCACCATATATTTT
V: TRBV6-1
size: .
D: .
J: TRBJ1-3

CDR3: CASSAVLRTDTQYF
DNA: TGTGCCAGCAGCGCCGTTCTCCGCACAGATACGCAGTATTTT
V: TRBV9
size: .
D: .
J: TRBJ2-3

CDR3: CASSLASDTQYF
DNA: TGTGCCAGCAGCTTAGCCTCCGATACGCAGTATTTT
V: TRBV7-9
size: .
D: .
J: TRBJ2-3

CDR3: CASSPPGQGYNEKLFF
DNA: TGCGCCAGCAGCCCGCCTGGACAGGGTTATAATGAAAAACTGTTTTTT
V: TRBV5-1
size: .
D: TRBD1
J: TRBJ1-4

CDR3: CSVGGRGGLHYGYTF
DNA: TGCAGCGTTGGGGGGAGGGGAGGCCTCCACTATGGCTACACCTTC
V: TRBV29-1
size: few
D: .
J: TRBJ1-2

CDR3: CASSLNRGGVYGYTF
DNA: TGTGCCAGCAGCTTGAACCGGGGAGGTGTATATGGCTACACCTTC
V: TRBV5-5
size: .
D: .
J: TRBJ1-2

CDR3: CATSSSTSGTSKYGYTF
DNA: TGTGCCACCAGCAGCAGCACCTCCGGGACAAGTAAATATGGCTACACCTTC
V: TRBV15
size: few
D: .
J: TRBJ1-2

CDR3: CASSSTSGGYQETQYF
DNA: TGTGCCAGCAGCTCTACTAGCGGGGGGTACCAAGAGACCCAGTACTTC
V: TRBV11-1
size: .
D: TRBD2
J: TRBJ2-5